One and the same sample provided the 27 T cell receptor beta chains below, sequenced in a study of blood T cell repertoires in COVID-19. The repertoire was sequenced with immunoSEQ multiplex PCR; TCRdb's copy has only in-frame clones and lacks some. The sample lists about 88,000 clones, about 88% occurring once. The specimen was peripheral blood. These receptors all come from a woman aged 80 or over with acute or convalescent COVID-19.

The rearrangement joins TRBV19 to TRBJ1-5; the match to TRBD1 covers 9 bases. The CDR3 sequence is 15 residues long. The V gene end was trimmed by 4 bases and the J gene end by 6 bases; junction bases not matched to a gene: 7. Germline V gene lookup returns CDR1 LNHDA and CDR2 SQIVND (reference sequence). The CDR3 DNA sequence: TGTGCCAGTAGTAGCACAGGGGGCTCTTTTCAGCCCCAGCATTTT. Protein sequence: CASSSTGGSFQPQHF.

The rearrangement uses TRBV3-1 (or the pseudogene TRBV3-2) and TRBJ1-4, with TRBD1 as a possible D gene (5 bases). CDR1 LGHDT and CDR2 YNNKEL come from the germline V gene (reference sequence). Trimming removed 5 bases at V and 8 bases at J, with 12 bases between. The CDR3 totals 13 residues. In DNA form, the CDR3 reads TGTGCCAGCAGCATGCAGGGCGGAGAAAAACTGTTTTTT. Encoded protein: CASSMQGGEKLFF.

The V call is TRBV2, the J call TRBJ2-3; D unresolved. CDR3 length: 10 amino acids. The V gene lost 5 bases and the J gene lost 9 bases, with 6 bases spanning the gap. The germline CDR1 and CDR2 sequences are SNHLY and FYNNEI. This chain's CDR3 is CASSLSTQYF. CDR3 coding DNA: TGTGCCAGCAGTCTTTCCACGCAGTATTTT.

The chain couples TRBV5-1 to TRBJ1-5; 9 positions match TRBD1. This CDR3 is built from 15 residues. Germline CDR1 reads SGHRS; CDR2 reads YFSETQ. The V and J ends lost 0 bases and 6 bases, in that order; junction bases with no gene match: 4. CDR3 in DNA: TGCGCCAGCAGCTTGGACAGGGGGCGCGGTCAGCCCCAGCATTTT. Its translation is CASSLDRGRGQPQHF.

This clone occurred a few times. CDR3 in DNA: TGTGCCACCAGCAGAGAGAGGGCAGGAAAGAACACCGGGGAGCTGTTTTTT. Residues: CATSRERAGKNTGELFF. This sequence joins TRBV15 and TRBJ2-2; D is perhaps TRBD2 (5 bases). The CDR3 length is 17 residues. The ends were cut back, 0 bases at V and 1 base at J, with 12 bases in the middle. CDR1 is LNHNV and CDR2 is YYDKDF in the germline V gene (reference sequence).

J is TRBJ2-3 and V is TRBV7-9, with D perhaps matching TRBD2 (7 bases). The germline V gene has CDR1 SEHNR and CDR2 FQNEAQ (reference sequence). This CDR3 has 13 residues. Trimming pared 7 bases from V and 7 bases from J, leaving 15 bases between. CDR3 sequence: CASTPAGANTQYF. The CDR3 DNA follows: TGTGCCAGCACCCCTGCGGGGGCAAATACGCAGTATTTT.

The chain recombines TRBV7-9 with TRBJ2-7; 7 nucleotides match TRBD1. V was pared by 2 bases and J by 3 bases, with 4 bases of the junction left unmatched. This CDR3 is built from 14 residues. CDR1 is SEHNR, CDR2 FQNEAQ, per germline (reference sequence). CDR3 DNA: TGTGCCAGCAGCTTAACAGGGGCGGGCTACGAGCAGTACTTC. As protein: CASSLTGAGYEQYF.

This rearrangement joins TRBV4-3 to TRBJ2-1, with 14 bases lining up with TRBD2. The CDR3 totals 19 residues. The ends lost 1 base at V and 3 bases at J; junction bases unmatched: 8. The germline V gene has CDR1 LGHNA and CDR2 YSLEER. CDR3 nucleotide sequence: TGCGCCAGCAGCCAAGCGGGACTAGCGGGAGCCCTACTCTACAATGAGCAGTTCTTC. Protein: CASSQAGLAGALLYNEQFF.

This rearrangement joins TRBV7-2 to TRBJ2-1; no firm D call. CDR3 length: 15 amino acids. Looked up from germline, CDR1 is SGHTA and CDR2 is FQGNSA. Trimming took 5 bases from V and 4 from J, leaving 15 bases between them. CDR3 coding DNA: TGTGCCAGCAGCCTTACAGTTACACCGTACAATGAGCAGTTCTTC. Amino acids: CASSLTVTPYNEQFF.

This sequence joins TRBV10-3 and TRBJ1-1; 8 nucleotides align to TRBD1. The CDR3 spans 12 residues. V gave up 10 bases and J gave up 6 bases; unmatched junction bases: 7. The germline CDR1 and CDR2 sequences are ENHRY and SYGVKD. The CDR3 sequence: CATGQGGAEAFF. Here the CDR3 DNA reads TGTGCCACAGGACAGGGTGGGGCTGAAGCTTTCTTT.

The J gene is TRBJ2-2, the V gene TRBV2; 8 bases line up with TRBD2. Germline lookup yields CDR1 SNHLY and CDR2 FYNNEI. The CDR3 runs 19 residues. The V gene end was trimmed by 5 bases and the J gene end by 6 bases; junction bases not matched to a gene: 20. The CDR3 region has the DNA TGTGCCAGCAGTTCCCGAGCCCCCGCGGGACTAGTATTATCCGGGGAGCTGTTTTTT. Amino acid sequence: CASSSRAPAGLVLSGELFF.

The CDR3 coding sequence is TGCGCCAGCAGCTTGACTCCCTCCGATACGCAGTATTTT. This translates into CASSLTPSDTQYF. The chain couples TRBV5-1 to TRBJ2-3; D ambiguous. The germline V gene has CDR1 SGHRS and CDR2 YFSETQ. There are 13 residues in the CDR3. The V and J ends lost 1 base and 6 bases respectively, with 9 bases between them.

The chain recombines TRBV5-1 with TRBJ2-7, with 8 positions matching TRBD2. The V segment lost 4 bases and the J segment 4 bases; nucleotides outside the gene matches: 4. CDR1 is SGHRS and CDR2 is YFSETQ in the germline V gene. This CDR3 has 13 residues. The CDR3 here is CASSRAGAYEQYF. In DNA, the CDR3 is TGCGCCAGCAGCAGAGCGGGAGCGTACGAGCAGTACTTC.

This clone was observed once. The chain has TRBV5-1 and TRBJ2-1; D is perhaps TRBD1 (6 bases). With 0 bases removed from V and 7 bases from J, the gap between germline ends came to 11 bases. CDR3 length: 14 amino acids. In germline, CDR1 is SGHRS, CDR2 YFSETQ. CDR3 nucleotide sequence: TGCGCCAGCAGCTTGGGGACAGTCTCGAATGAGCAGTTCTTC. It specifies CASSLGTVSNEQFF.

The genes are TRBV5-1 and TRBJ2-3; 8 bases are shared with TRBD2. V lost 1 base to trimming and J lost 0 bases; unmatched junction nucleotides: 4. Germline CDR1 and CDR2: SGHRS and YFSETQ. This CDR3 has 16 residues. The CDR3: CASSLLPSGSTDTQYF. The DNA for the CDR3 is TGCGCCAGCAGCTTGTTACCTAGCGGGAGCACAGATACGCAGTATTTT.

This sequence joins TRBV6-1 and TRBJ2-1; tentative D call: TRBD1 (5 bases). Germline V gene lookup returns CDR1 MNHNS and CDR2 SASEGT. The CDR3 has 13 residues. Trimming pared 3 bases from V and 6 bases from J, leaving 9 bases between. The CDR3 is CASSDQGSNEQFF. CDR3 DNA: TGTGCCAGCAGTGATCAGGGATCCAATGAGCAGTTCTTC.

This sequence joins TRBV2 and TRBJ2-3; TRBD2 agrees at 7 bases. The ends lost 11 bases at V and 3 bases at J; junction bases unmatched: 14. Germline V gene lookup returns CDR1 SNHLY and CDR2 FYNNEI. The length of the CDR3 is 15 residues. CDR3 region: CAGGGEVRGTDTQYF. CDR3 nucleotides: TGTGCCGGGGGGGGTGAAGTTAGAGGTACAGATACGCAGTATTTT.

The chain links TRBV6-6 to TRBJ1-1; 7 positions agree with TRBD1. The germline V gene has CDR1 MNHNY and CDR2 SVGAGI (reference sequence). The CDR3 sequence is 15 residues long. The ends lost 4 bases at V and 6 bases at J; junction bases unmatched: 11. The CDR3 nucleotides read TGTGCCAGCAGTTTCTGGAGGGGGCGCGGCGCTGAAGCTTTCTTT. It translates to CASSFWRGRGAEAFF.

V usage is TRBV6-1 and J usage is TRBJ2-1; D ambiguous. CDR3 length: 16 residues. V shed 4 bases and J shed 0 bases, with 13 bases lying between them. CDR1 MNHNS and CDR2 SASEGT come from the germline V gene. DNA for the CDR3: TGTGCCAGCAGTGCGACGACCCCGGGCTCCTACAATGAGCAGTTCTTC. This translates into CASSATTPGSYNEQFF.

A single count supports this clone. The V and J genes are TRBV19 and TRBJ2-1, with TRBD1 as a possible D gene (6 bases). The V gene lost 6 bases and the J gene lost 2 bases, with 11 bases spanning the gap. The CDR3 consists of 14 residues. CDR1 and CDR2 from the germline V gene are LNHDA and SQIVND (reference sequence). The CDR3 sequence is CASRTGQPYNEQFF. Written as DNA, the CDR3 is TGTGCCAGTAGGACCGGACAGCCCTACAATGAGCAGTTCTTC. The variable domain in full, completed from reference TRBV19 and TRBJ2-1, reads DGGITQSPKYLFRKEGQNVTLSCEQNLNHDAMYWYRQDPGQGLRLIYYSQIVNDFQKGDIAEGYSVSREKKESFPLTVTSAQKNPTAFYLCASRTGQPYNEQFFGPGTRLTVL.

The chain joins TRBV19 to TRBJ2-2, with 9 bases identical to TRBD1. Germline V lookup: CDR1 LNHDA, CDR2 SQIVND (reference sequence). The CDR3 length is 18 residues. V was pared by 5 bases and J by 6 bases, with 16 bases of the junction left unmatched. This CDR3 is CASSVPRGDRVRAGELFF. The CDR3 DNA is TGTGCCAGTAGTGTACCAAGGGGGGACAGGGTAAGGGCCGGGGAGCTGTTTTTT.

The J gene is TRBJ1-5, the V gene TRBV4-3; 9 bases fit TRBD1. This CDR3 comprises 14 residues. CDR1 is LGHNA and CDR2 is YSLEER in the germline V gene. The trim removed 2 bases at V and 9 bases at J, leaving 5 bases unmatched. CDR3 region: CASSQLDRGAPQHF. CDR3 bases: TGCGCCAGCAGCCAATTAGACAGGGGGGCGCCCCAGCATTTT.

The genes are TRBV18 and TRBJ2-5, with 8 nucleotides matching TRBD1. This CDR3 is 14 amino acids long. V was clipped by 3 bases and J by 2 bases; unmatched bases: 2. The germline CDR1 and CDR2 sequences are KGHSH and LQKENI. The DNA of the CDR3 is TGTGCCAGCTCACCTCGGACAGGGCAAGAGACCCAGTACTTC. Protein product: CASSPRTGQETQYF.

The chain has TRBV11-2 and TRBJ1-1; D remains ambiguous. This CDR3 is built from 13 residues. V lost 3 bases and J lost 1, with 6 bases in between. Germline-derived CDR1 and CDR2 are SGHAT and FQNNGV. CDR3 in DNA: TGTGCCAGCAGCTTCGAGAGGAACACTGAAGCTTTCTTT. Translation gives CASSFERNTEAFF.

V and J are TRBV11-1 and TRBJ1-2, with D tentatively TRBD1 (5 bases). The germline V and J ends were trimmed by 2 bases and 4 bases, with 14 bases remaining between them. Germline CDR1 and CDR2: SGHAT and FQDESV (reference sequence). This CDR3 has 15 amino acids. As DNA, the CDR3 is TGTGCCAGCAGCTTAAAGACGGGGGAACTCTATGGCTACACCTTC. Protein: CASSLKTGELYGYTF.

The chain has TRBV18 and TRBJ1-1; D perhaps matches TRBD1 (6 bases). CDR1 and CDR2 (germline): KGHSH, LQKENI. This CDR3 has 13 residues. V lost 6 bases, J lost 3 bases, and 11 bases lay in between. Here the CDR3 reads CASSPDRYTEAFF. The CDR3 bases are TGTGCCAGCTCCCCTGACAGGTACACTGAAGCTTTCTTT.

The rearrangement joins TRBV28 to TRBJ2-5; tentatively, D is TRBD1 (5 bases). CDR3 length: 15 amino acids. Deletions cut 5 bases from V and 2 bases from J, with 15 bases between. CDR1 is MDHEN, CDR2 SYDVKM, per germline. CDR3 protein: CASSAVGQIQETQYF. The CDR3 DNA sequence: TGTGCCAGCAGTGCCGTAGGACAAATTCAAGAGACCCAGTACTTC.